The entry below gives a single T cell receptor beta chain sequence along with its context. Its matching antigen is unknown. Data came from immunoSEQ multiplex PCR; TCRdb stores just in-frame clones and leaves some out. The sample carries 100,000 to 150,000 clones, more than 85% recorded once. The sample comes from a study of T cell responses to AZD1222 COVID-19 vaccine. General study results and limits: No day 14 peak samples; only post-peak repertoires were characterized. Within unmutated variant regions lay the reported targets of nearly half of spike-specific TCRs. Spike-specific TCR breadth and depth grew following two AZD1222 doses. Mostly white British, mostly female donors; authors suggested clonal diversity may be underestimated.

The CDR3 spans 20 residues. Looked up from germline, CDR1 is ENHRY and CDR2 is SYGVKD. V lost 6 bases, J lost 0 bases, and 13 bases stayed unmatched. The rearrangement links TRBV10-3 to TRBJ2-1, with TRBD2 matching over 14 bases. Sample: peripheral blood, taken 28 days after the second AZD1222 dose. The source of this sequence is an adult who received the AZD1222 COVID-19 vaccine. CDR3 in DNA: TGTGCCATCAGCGATCCGCCGGGACTAGCGGGGGAGAGCTCCTACAATGAGCAGTTCTTC. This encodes CAISDPPGLAGESSYNEQFF.